The text below deals with one TCR beta chain. This clonotype came up a few times. No antigen is known for it. Per-base qualities were not stored, and no clone one base away is much larger. This sample is drawn from a study of blood T cells in healthy people across ages (dated by TCRdb to the mid-2010s). With respect to the entire study: In model experiments, template switching captured about one uniquely barcoded TCR beta cDNA molecule for every two T cells. Donors were grouped into four age groups: young (average approximately 16 years), middle-aged (39), aged (about 60) and long-lived (about 89). Age-related changes in TCR beta repertoire diversity were measured in the study by deep sequencing normalized with unique cDNA molecular identifiers. To avoid experimental bias, donors of different ages were randomly spread across the sequencing lanes. Two additional independent replicas of 1 million unique cDNA reads from the same blood draw were analyzed for two donors (one aged 18 to 30 and one aged 80 or older).

Donors were a few dozen systemically healthy Caucasian individuals from Russia aged roughly 6 to 90 years. Around 10 milliliters of peripheral blood were drawn from each donor into EDTA-treated Vacutainer tubes. Ficoll-Paque density-gradient centrifugation was used to isolate PBMCs, with at least 7 million per sample. Trizol reagent was used to extract total RNA from PBMCs, with at least 6 micrograms per sample. The percentages of naive CD45RAhigh/CD27high T cells were determined by flow cytometry on a PBMC aliquot from every donor. Paper-wide results and their limitations: As age increased, observed TCR beta diversity per million T cells dropped in a roughly linear way, and a significant reduction was already evident by age about 36. Conclusive comparison of naive and antigen-experienced compartments was prevented by the profiling of bulk unsorted PBMCs. There was a strong correlation between observed TCR beta diversity and the percentage of naive T cells measured by flow cytometry. Because donor CMV infection status was unknown, age-related changes in expanded clonotypes were potentially confounded. The long-lived group showed more naive CD4+ T cells, fewer expanded clones and increased TCR diversity than the aged group, suggesting age selection. Estimates of total diversity based on one million sequenced T cells were considered lower bounds and underestimates.

CDR1 and CDR2 are drawn from the germline V gene: SGHDN, FVKESK. V has 5 bases trimmed and J has 7 bases trimmed; junction bases matching no gene number 3. Reading from cysteine to phenylalanine, the CDR3 counts 13 amino acids. Of all the DNA, just the CDR3 is kept, 39 bases in frame from base 1. The protocol used for the library was 5' RACE. Sequencer: Illumina HiSeq 2500. A second PCR of about 6 to 11 cycles was performed with a sample-barcoded 5' primer and a J-beta primer mix. A template-switch 5' adaptor carrying 12 random nucleotides introduced a unique molecular identifier onto each TCR beta cDNA molecule. Each sample yielded at least 3 million CDR3-containing paired-end reads. The Mint cDNA synthesis kit, primed by a TRBC-specific oligonucleotide, was used to synthesize first-strand cDNA from all RNA. All cDNA was treated with uracil-DNA glycosylase and then went through a first 18-cycle PCR with the universal primers M1SS and BC2_uni_R. The authors' analysis ran thus. For normalization, 1 million high-quality reads were randomly selected from each sample, with every read carrying a distinct molecular identifier. Instead of being binned into consensus sequences, reads that shared molecular identifiers were thrown out. CDR3 identification, clonotype clustering and error correction used MiTCR with a Q25 quality threshold and the strictest error-elimination algorithm. A nonparametric unseen species model with Euler transformation was used to estimate lower-bound total TCR beta diversity. TCRdb redid the processing of the public reads, applying fastp at Q25 and MiXCR, and retained in-frame beta chains. Every distinct CDR3 protein forms one entry, paired with its most common genes and DNA. The V and J calls here are based on TCRdb, not the publication. The sample yields approximately 770,000 distinct CDR3 sequences; roughly 50% were counted once. The ten largest clones capture roughly 20% of the sample.

Source material: blood. The receptor was isolated from a man aged 30 to 39 in good health. The V and J segments used are TRBV14 and TRBJ2-1; the junction holds 9 bases that match TRBD2. CDR3 region: CASSETSGNEQFF. DNA sequence: TGTGCCAGCAGCGAGACTAGCGGAAATGAGCAGTTCTTC.